The 20 T cell receptor beta chains below were found in one sample sequenced in a study of cytotoxic CD8 clonotypes in ibrutinib-treated CLL. Method: immunoSEQ multiplex PCR; TCRdb's copy keeps in-frame clones and lacks some. The sample holds about 68,000 clones, roughly 72% seen once. The material sequenced was PBMCs, taken after 12 months of ibrutinib treatment. All receptors derive from a human donor with chronic lymphocytic leukemia.

This chain connects TRBV6-1 to TRBJ1-5; D is ambiguous. Germline CDR1 is MNHNS and CDR2 is SASEGT. The CDR3 length is 13 residues. V was trimmed by 7 bases and J by 5 bases, leaving 12 bases between them. CDR3 nucleotide sequence: TGTGCCAGCACCCAGGAGGCCTATCAGCCCCAGCATTTT. Translation: CASTQEAYQPQHF.

The chain couples TRBV6-5 to TRBJ2-5; 11 bases are a match to TRBD2. Germline values: CDR1 MNHEY, CDR2 SVGAGI. The V segment lost 5 bases and the J segment 2 bases; nucleotides outside the gene matches: 1. This CDR3 has 14 amino acids. As DNA, the CDR3 is TGTGCCAGCAGTCGACTAGCGGGGCAAGAGACCCAGTACTTC. This gives the protein CASSRLAGQETQYF.

Points on this clone: This is likely a read error, given that the CDR3 carries no conserved phenylalanine or tryptophan at its end. The DNA is left out, because the CDR3 cannot be placed on it with certainty; the CDR3 is given as TCRdb lists it. The chain uses TRBV6-1 and TRBJ2-3; TRBD2 was called by the table and not checked on the DNA. Germline V CDR1 and CDR2: MNHNS, SASEGT. Counting both end residues, the CDR3 totals 12 amino acids. CDR3 loop: CASSEAWKDWSS.

This clone was observed a handful of times. The V call is TRBV7-9, the J call TRBJ1-1; possible D gene TRBD1, 5 bases. Trimming shortened V by 5 bases and J by 7 bases, and 11 bases separated the two germline ends. The germline gives CDR1 SEHNR, CDR2 FQNEAQ (reference sequence). The CDR3 loop spans 12 amino acids. CDR3 sequence: CASSKWGFEAFF. The DNA of the CDR3 is TGTGCCAGCAGCAAGTGGGGGTTTGAAGCTTTCTTT.

V gene TRBV6-5 combines with J gene TRBJ2-3; TRBD1 agrees at 8 bases. The CDR3 runs 16 residues. V dropped 0 bases and J dropped 4; count of bases not matched to a gene: 6. Germline CDR1 MNHEY, CDR2 SVGAGI. The CDR3: CASSYSGQGGPDTQYF. The CDR3 DNA sequence: TGTGCCAGCAGTTACTCCGGACAGGGAGGCCCAGATACGCAGTATTTT.

The chain employs TRBV10-3 and TRBJ1-3; D is possibly TRBD1 (5 bases). The ends were cut back, 4 bases at V and 0 bases at J, with 7 bases in the middle. The CDR3 totals 14 residues. The germline CDR1 and CDR2 sequences are ENHRY and SYGVKD. DNA of the CDR3: TGTGCCATCAGTGTGGACACCTCTGGAAACACCATATATTTT. It is translated as CAISVDTSGNTIYF.

The gene calls are TRBV10-3 and TRBJ1-5; TRBD1 matches at 10 bases. Germline V gives CDR1 ENHRY, CDR2 SYGVKD. The CDR3 spans 15 residues. V dropped 8 bases and J dropped 4; count of bases not matched to a gene: 8. The CDR3 coding sequence is TGTGCCATCGGGGGGACAGGGGAGGGGAATCAGCCCCAGCATTTT. Protein: CAIGGTGEGNQPQHF.

This chain's CDR3 is CASSEWRGSDTQYF. CDR3 sequence (DNA): TGTGCCAGCAGTGAATGGAGGGGTTCAGATACGCAGTATTTT. The J gene is TRBJ2-3, the V gene TRBV25-1; D is perhaps TRBD2 (6 bases). Germline V gives CDR1 MGHDK, CDR2 SYGVNS. This CDR3 has 14 amino acids. The ends were cut back, 1 base at V and 4 bases at J, with 9 bases in the middle. The whole variable domain, remainder taken from reference TRBV25-1 and TRBJ2-3, is EADIYQTPRYLVIGTGKKITLECSQTMGHDKMYWYQQDPGMELHLIHYSYGVNSTEKGDLSSESTVSRIRTEHFPLTLESARPSHTSQYLCASSEWRGSDTQYFGPGTRLTVL.

The rearrangement uses TRBV27 and TRBJ2-7, with D uncertain. This CDR3 spans 13 amino acids. Germline V gene lookup returns CDR1 MNHEY and CDR2 SMNVEV (reference sequence). V was clipped by 3 bases and J by 1 base, with 7 bases between them. In DNA form, the CDR3 reads TGTGCCAGCAGTTTGGGCCCTTCCTACGAGCAGTACTTC. Protein sequence: CASSLGPSYEQYF.

The CDR3 loop is CASSATGTGVSGYTF. The CDR3 DNA sequence: TGTGCCAGCAGCGCAACCGGGACAGGGGTTTCTGGCTACACCTTC. The chain employs TRBV5-4 and TRBJ1-2; 10 nucleotides match TRBD1. CDR1 and CDR2 from the germline V gene are SGHNT and YYREEE (reference sequence). The CDR3 is 15 amino acids. After removal of 4 bases from V and 7 bases from J, the junction contained 10 bases not matched to a gene. The full variable domain, its missing parts supplied by reference TRBV5-4 and TRBJ1-2, is ETGVTQSPTHLIKTRGQQVTLRCSSQSGHNTVSWYQQALGQGPQFIFQYYREEENGRGNFPPRFSGLQFPNYSSELNVNALELDDSALYLCASSATGTGVSGYTFGSGTRLTVV.

The genes are TRBV2 and TRBJ2-7; D might be TRBD1 (5 bases). V lost 6 bases, J lost 3 bases, and 15 bases lay in between. The V gene's germline CDR1 is SNHLY and CDR2 FYNNEI. This CDR3 comprises 14 residues. The CDR3 spells CASRKPQGNYEQYF. The DNA for the CDR3 is TGTGCCAGCAGAAAACCTCAGGGTAACTACGAGCAGTACTTC. Full variable domain (remainder filled in from reference TRBV2 and TRBJ2-7): EPEVTQTPSHQVTQMGQEVILRCVPISNHLYFYWYRQILGQKVEFLVSFYNNEISEKSEIFDDQFSVERPDGSNFTLKIRSTKLEDSAMYFCASRKPQGNYEQYFGPGTRLTVT.

This CDR3 reads CASSPEDKPYEQYF. CDR3 DNA sequence: TGTGCCAGCAGTCCAGAGGACAAGCCCTACGAGCAGTACTTC. This chain links TRBV6-6 with TRBJ2-7, with D perhaps TRBD1 (5 bases). V gave up 5 bases and J gave up 2 bases, with 13 bases separating them. This CDR3 has 14 amino acids. Germline lookup yields CDR1 MNHNY and CDR2 SVGAGI (reference sequence).

The DNA of the CDR3 is TGCGCCAGCAGCCAAGATCCCCAGGCGAGCTATGGCTACACCTTC. This gives the protein CASSQDPQASYGYTF. The chain links TRBV4-3 to TRBJ1-2, with D unclear. The V gene lost 0 bases and the J gene lost 4 bases, with 12 bases spanning the gap. CDR3 length equals 15 residues. Germline loops: CDR1 LGHNA, CDR2 YSLEER.

This clone came up a few times. CDR3 loop: CASSPRGLEAFF. The CDR3 DNA sequence: TGTGCCAGCAGTCCACGGGGCCTTGAAGCTTTCTTT. The rearrangement joins TRBV6-1 to TRBJ1-1; tentatively, D is TRBD1 (5 bases). Germline CDR1 and CDR2: MNHNS and SASEGT. V lost 5 bases and J 7 bases, leaving 11 bases between the germline ends. CDR3 length: 12 amino acids.

J is TRBJ2-1 and V is TRBV19; TRBD2 might be the D (6 bases). V shed 3 bases and J shed 7 bases, with 19 bases lying between them. The germline gives CDR1 LNHDA, CDR2 SQIVND (reference sequence). The CDR3 consists of 16 residues. The CDR3 DNA follows: TGTGCCAGTAGTATTTTGGGCGGGGTCGGGTCTAATGAGCAGTTCTTC. Protein: CASSILGGVGSNEQFF.

The DNA for the CDR3 is TGTGCCAGCAGCCCCCGAGTGGACACAGGGGGTTGGAGGATGGCTGAAGCTTTCTTT. Amino acids: CASSPRVDTGGWRMAEAFF. The V call is TRBV5-4, the J call TRBJ1-1, with 8 bases identical to TRBD1. Germline V lookup: CDR1 SGHNT, CDR2 YYREEE (reference sequence). With 4 bases clipped from V and 6 bases from J, the junction kept 23 bases outside the gene matches. CDR3 length: 19 amino acids.

The chain links TRBV18 to TRBJ2-5, with TRBD2 identical over 9 bases. Germline V CDR1 and CDR2: KGHSH, LQKENI. This CDR3 is built from 16 residues. Trimming took 4 bases from V and 2 from J; bases not matched to a gene: 8. In DNA, the CDR3 is TGTGCCAGCTCACGGCTTAGCGGGGGTTTTCAAGAGACCCAGTACTTC. It specifies CASSRLSGGFQETQYF.

This sequence joins TRBV7-9 and TRBJ2-7, with 10 bases identical to TRBD1. The CDR3 is 15 residues long. Unmatched junction bases numbered 7, after V lost 5 bases and J lost 3 bases. CDR1 is SEHNR, CDR2 FQNEAQ, per germline (reference sequence). CDR3 amino acids: CASSPDRGIDYEQYF. CDR3 sequence (DNA): TGTGCCAGCAGCCCGGACAGGGGGATCGACTACGAGCAGTACTTC. Together with reference TRBV7-9 and TRBJ2-7, the CDR3 gives the full variable domain: DTGVSQNPRHKITKRGQNVTFRCDPISEHNRLYWYRQTLGQGPEFLTYFQNEAQLEKSRLLSDRFSAERPKGSFSTLEIQRTEQGDSAMYLCASSPDRGIDYEQYFGPGTRLTVT.

The chain combines TRBV10-3 with TRBJ1-1; TRBD1 aligns across 8 bases. The length of the CDR3 is 14 residues. Germline CDR1 ENHRY, CDR2 SYGVKD. Trimming cost V 2 bases and J 4 bases; bases outside gene matches: 3. CDR3: CAISEGQGRTEAFF. The CDR3 DNA reads as TGTGCCATCAGTGAGGGACAGGGTCGCACTGAAGCTTTCTTT.

CDR3 bases: TGTGCCAGCAGTTTTGCGGGACTAGCGGGGGACGAGCAGTACTTC. This sequence encodes CASSFAGLAGDEQYF. The V call is TRBV2, the J call TRBJ2-7, with TRBD2 identical over 14 bases. After removal of 5 bases from V and 5 bases from J, the junction contained 5 bases not matched to a gene. The CDR3 contains 15 residues. Germline CDR1 SNHLY, CDR2 FYNNEI.